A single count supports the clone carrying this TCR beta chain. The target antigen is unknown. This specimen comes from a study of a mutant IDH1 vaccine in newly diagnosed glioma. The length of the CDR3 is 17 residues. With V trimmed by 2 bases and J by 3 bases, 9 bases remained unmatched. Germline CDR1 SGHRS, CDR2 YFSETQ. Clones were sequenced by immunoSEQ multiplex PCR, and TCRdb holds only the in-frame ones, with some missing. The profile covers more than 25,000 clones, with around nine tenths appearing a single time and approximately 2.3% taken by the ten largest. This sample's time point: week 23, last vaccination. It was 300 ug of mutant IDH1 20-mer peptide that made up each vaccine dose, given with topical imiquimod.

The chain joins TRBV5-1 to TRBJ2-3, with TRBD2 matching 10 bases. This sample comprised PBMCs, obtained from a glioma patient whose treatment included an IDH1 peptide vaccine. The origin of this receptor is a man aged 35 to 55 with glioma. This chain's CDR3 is CASSFRRSGGATDTQYF. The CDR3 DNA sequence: TGCGCCAGCAGCTTTCGGAGAAGCGGGGGGGCGACAGATACGCAGTATTTT.